The rows below give T cell receptor beta chains drawn from one sample of a study of cytomegalovirus exposure and HLA in healthy donors. Clones were read by immunoSEQ multiplex PCR, and TCRdb kept only the in-frame ones, dropping some. Here the sample spans 120,000 to 150,000 clones, approximately 82% being singletons. The specimen was PBMCs. Receptor source: a woman aged 40 to 50 in good health and CMV-seronegative. CDR3s include the opening cysteine and the closing phenylalanine or tryptophan. D genes are given only for firm matches. Clone size, where shown, is once, few, many, or a class for clones that have expanded.

NA	NA	TRBV5-5	TRBJ2-7	TGTGCCAGCAGCTTAGCAGGGGGGCCTTACGAGCAGTACTTC	CASSLAGGPYEQYF
NA	NA	TRBV2	TRBJ2-7	TGTGCCAGCTACAGGGCTGGCGAGCAGTACTTC	CASYRAGEQYF
NA	NA	TRBV5-1	TRBJ2-5	TGCGCCAGCAGCTTCCCTCAAGAGACCCAGTACTTC	CASSFPQETQYF
once	NA	TRBV19	TRBJ1-2	TGTGCCAGTAAAGGAGGGTATGGCTACACCTTC	CASKGGYGYTF
NA	TRBD2	TRBV5-1	TRBJ2-7	TGCGCCAGCAGACCAGGTAGCGGGAGTCTCTACGAGCAGTACTTC	CASRPGSGSLYEQYF
NA	TRBD1	TRBV4-2	TRBJ1-2	TGTGCCAGCAGCCAAGATCAGGGGACAGGGGGTCGAAACTATGGCTACACCTTC	CASSQDQGTGGRNYGYTF
NA	NA	TRBV7-9	TRBJ2-3	TGTGCCAGCAGCTCCCGGGCAGGGTCAGATACGCAGTATTTT	CASSSRAGSDTQYF
NA	TRBD1	TRBV5-1	TRBJ1-5	TGCGCCAGCAGCAAAAACAGGGGCCAGCCCCAGCATTTT	CASSKNRGQPQHF
NA	TRBD2	TRBV7-9	TRBJ2-3	TGTGCCAGCAGCTGGGGGACTAGCGCCCAAGATACGCAGTATTTT	CASSWGTSAQDTQYF
NA	TRBD2	TRBV7-2	TRBJ2-7	TGTGCCAGCAGCTTAGTTTACCAACTAGCGGGAGGGAGCGAGCAGTACTTC	CASSLVYQLAGGSEQYF
few	NA	TRBV7-9	TRBJ1-2	TGTGCCAGCACCGAAGGGGGTAACTATGGCTACACCTTC	CASTEGGNYGYTF
NA	NA	TRBV30	TRBJ1-6	TGTGCCTGGAGTCCCATACAGGGTTCACCCCTCCACTTT	CAWSPIQGSPLHF
NA	TRBD2	TRBV27	TRBJ2-7	TGTGCCAGCAAGGGGACTAGCGGGAGTTTTCAACACGAGCAGTACTTC	CASKGTSGSFQHEQYF
NA	NA	TRBV18	TRBJ2-7	TGTGCCAGCTCACCATACCAGTATGCCTACGAGCAGTACTTC	CASSPYQYAYEQYF
NA	TRBD2	TRBV7-9	TRBJ2-3	TGTGCCAGCAGCTCCCTAGCGGGAGATACGCAGTATTTT	CASSSLAGDTQYF
NA	NA	TRBV4-1	TRBJ2-1	TGCGCCAGCAGCCAGGGCCCTCCAGACAATGAGCAGTTCTTC	CASSQGPPDNEQFF
NA	NA	TRBV18	TRBJ2-7	TGTGCCAGCTCCGCCTTTGGGGACAAAGACTACGAGCAGTACTTC	CASSAFGDKDYEQYF
NA	NA	TRBV28	TRBJ2-5	TGTGCCAGCAGTTTTCCCACGAGAGAGACCCAGTACTTC	CASSFPTRETQYF
NA	TRBD2	TRBV5-1	TRBJ2-3	TGCGCCAGCAGCTCTATACTAGCGGGAGGGCCCGATACGCAGTATTTT	CASSSILAGGPDTQYF
NA	TRBD1	TRBV7-9	TRBJ2-5	TGTGCCAGCAGCCCAAGCCGACAGGGCAGGTGGGAGACCCAGTACTTC	CASSPSRQGRWETQYF
NA	TRBD1	TRBV28	TRBJ1-5	TGTGCCAGCACCCGGACAGGGAACGTTGGACAGCCCCAGCATTTT	CASTRTGNVGQPQHF
NA	NA	TRBV4-1	TRBJ2-7	TGCGCCAGCAGCCAAGAGCGGGGTAGCTCCTACGAGCAGTACTTC	CASSQERGSSYEQYF
NA	NA	TRBV19	TRBJ2-2	TGTGCCAGCGACCGGGGTCCCACCGGGGAGCTGTTTTTT	CASDRGPTGELFF
NA	NA	TRBV29-1	TRBJ1-4	TGCAGCGTACGGACAGTCGAACTGTTTTTT	CSVRTVELFF
NA	TRBD2	TRBV19	TRBJ2-1	TGTGCCAGTAGTATAACGGCTAGCGGGAGTCCCTACAATGAGCAGTTCTTC	CASSITASGSPYNEQFF
NA	TRBD1	TRBV28	TRBJ1-3	TGTGCCAGCAGACAGGGGGCCTTAAGAAACACCATATATTTT	CASRQGALRNTIYF
NA	NA	TRBV7-9	TRBJ1-6	TGTGCCAGCAGCTTAGATATTACAGGGTCACCCCTCCACTTT	CASSLDITGSPLHF
NA	TRBD2	TRBV15	TRBJ2-7	TGTGCCACCAGCACCCAGACTAGCGGGTCCTACGAGCAGTACTTC	CATSTQTSGSYEQYF
NA	TRBD1	TRBV18	TRBJ1-2	TGTGCCAGCTCACCTGCGAACAGGGGTGATGGCTACACCTTC	CASSPANRGDGYTF
NA	NA	TRBV27	TRBJ2-6	TGTGCCAGCAGTTTAGGGGCGTTACCTCTCTCTGGGGCCAACGTCCTGACTTTC	CASSLGALPLSGANVLTF
NA	TRBD1	TRBV28	TRBJ1-2	TGTGCCAGCGGTCCGAGCACAGGGGGCGAGGGCTACACCTTC	CASGPSTGGEGYTF
NA	TRBD1	TRBV28	TRBJ1-5	TGTGCCAGCAGACAGGGGGCAGGCAATCAGCCCCAGCATTTT	CASRQGAGNQPQHF
once	NA	TRBV9	TRBJ2-7	NA	CASSVGSGTHF
NA	NA	TRBV5-1	TRBJ2-7	TGCGCCAGCAGCTTCGGACAAGGCTTTGGGGAGCAGTACTTC	CASSFGQGFGEQYF
once	TRBD2	TRBV5-1	TRBJ2-7	TGCGCCAGCAGTTACGCCGCTCTGACTAGCGGGAGTGGCGTTTACGAGCAGTACTTC	CASSYAALTSGSGVYEQYF
NA	NA	TRBV28	TRBJ2-3	TGTGCCAGCAGTTTACTGGGCCAACGGGATACGCAGTATTTT	CASSLLGQRDTQYF
NA	TRBD1	TRBV6-5	TRBJ2-2	TGTGCCAGCAGTTACGGCAGGGGGTACGCCGGGGAGCTGTTTTTT	CASSYGRGYAGELFF
few	NA	TRBV18	TRBJ1-1	TGTGCCAGCTCAGGGGAGAGAAACACTGAAGCTTTCTTT	CASSGERNTEAFF
NA	TRBD1	TRBV28	TRBJ2-1	TGTGCCAGCAGTTTGGTACAGGGGGCCTACAATGAGCAGTTCTTC	CASSLVQGAYNEQFF
NA	NA	TRBV28	TRBJ2-2	TGTGCCAGCAGCCTTCGGGGGATTACGAACACCGGGGAGCTGTTTTTT	CASSLRGITNTGELFF
NA	NA	TRBV9	TRBJ2-2	TGTGCCAGCAGCGTAGCTCCAGGGAACACCGGGGAGCTGTTTTTT	CASSVAPGNTGELFF
NA	TRBD1	TRBV6-5	TRBJ2-7	TGTGCCAGCGGGGACAGGACAACGGGTGGCTACGAGCAGTACTTC	CASGDRTTGGYEQYF
NA	NA	TRBV4-1	TRBJ2-7	TGCGCCAGCAGCCAACCCGGGAGTGGTGGCTTTGAGCAGTACTTC	CASSQPGSGGFEQYF
NA	NA	TRBV6-1	TRBJ1-5	TGTGCCAGCGATTTGGGCGGCAATCAGCCCCAGCATTTT	CASDLGGNQPQHF
NA	TRBD1	TRBV6-4	TRBJ2-7	TGTGCCAGCAGTGATTCGACAGGGATGGGATACGAGCAGTACTTC	CASSDSTGMGYEQYF
once	TRBD1	TRBV27	TRBJ1-5	TGTGCCAGCAGCCCTAATGAGCCTGGGACAGTAGGGCTATATAGCAATCAGCCCCAGCATTTT	CASSPNEPGTVGLYSNQPQHF
NA	NA	TRBV6-6	TRBJ2-4	TGTGCCAGCAGTCCATATAGGGGGAAGGAAAACATTCAGTACTTC	CASSPYRGKENIQYF
NA	NA	TRBV5-4	TRBJ2-7	TGTGCCAGCAGCAGCGACTACGAGCAGTACTTC	CASSSDYEQYF
NA	NA	TRBV6-6	TRBJ1-1	TGTGCCAGCAGGTGGACCGGGACACCGTACACTGAAGCTTTCTTT	CASRWTGTPYTEAFF
NA	NA	TRBV5-4	TRBJ2-7	TGTGCCAGCAGCCGAGGATTACCCTACGAGCAGTACTTC	CASSRGLPYEQYF
once	TRBD2	TRBV5-1	TRBJ2-1	TGCGCCAGCAGCCTTGGACTAGCGGGAGGCAATGAGCAGTTCTTC	CASSLGLAGGNEQFF
NA	NA	TRBV28	TRBJ1-2	TGTGCCAGCAGTTTATACACAGGACCCTATGGCTACACCTTC	CASSLYTGPYGYTF
NA	NA	TRBV21-1	TRBJ2-7	TGTGCCAGCAGCAACTGGGGCGTCCCGGGACAGTTCGGGGAGCAGTACTTC	CASSNWGVPGQFGEQYF
once	NA	TRBV28	TRBJ1-2	TGTGCCAGCAGTTTCCCCGAGGGTAGGGATAGGATCTACTATGGCTACACCTTC	CASSFPEGRDRIYYGYTF
NA	NA	TRBV19	TRBJ1-2	TGTGCCAGTAGTATCTCTCTTTATGGCTACACCTTC	CASSISLYGYTF